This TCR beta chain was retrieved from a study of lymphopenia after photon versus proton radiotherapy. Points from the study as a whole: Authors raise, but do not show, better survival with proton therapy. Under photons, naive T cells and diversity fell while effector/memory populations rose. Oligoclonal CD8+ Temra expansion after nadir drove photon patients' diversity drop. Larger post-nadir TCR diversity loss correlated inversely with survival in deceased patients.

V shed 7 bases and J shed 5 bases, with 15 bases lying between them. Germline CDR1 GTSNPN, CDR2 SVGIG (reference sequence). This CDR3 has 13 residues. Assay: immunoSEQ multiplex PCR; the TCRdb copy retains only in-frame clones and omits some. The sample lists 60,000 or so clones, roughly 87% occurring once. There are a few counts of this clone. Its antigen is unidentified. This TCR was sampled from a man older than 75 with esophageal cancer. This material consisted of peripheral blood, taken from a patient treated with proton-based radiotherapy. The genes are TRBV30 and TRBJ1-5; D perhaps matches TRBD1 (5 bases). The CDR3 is CAFRGTGDQPQHF. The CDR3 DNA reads TGTGCCTTTCGCGGGACTGGGGATCAGCCCCAGCATTTT.